This TCR beta chain is from a study of identifying expanded T cells in peripheral blood. Concerning this clone itself: Its specificity is unknown.

Healthy donors had no documented immune events, such as infections, while sampled. TCRdb keeps only in-frame clones here, not all; method: immunoSEQ multiplex PCR. This sample yields around 85,000 clones, of which more than 75% are seen a single time; roughly 20% belongs to the top ten. This CDR3 has 17 amino acids. V shed 6 bases, J shed 4 bases, and the junction held 13 bases outside the gene matches. Per the germline V gene, CDR1 is MNHEY and CDR2 is SMNVEV (reference sequence). Study results and caveats: About 1.2 clones differed between technical replicates, versus around 15 and 18 over time. Across healthy donors, higher total template counts meant significantly greater roughly 2-week count variance.

The sequence came from a person between 18 and 75 years old in good health. V is TRBV27 and J is TRBJ2-5; 11 positions match TRBD2. Specimen: blood. The CDR3 is CASSGGALAGAGETQYF. CDR3 coding DNA: TGTGCCAGCAGCGGAGGGGCACTAGCGGGGGCAGGAGAGACCCAGTACTTC.